What follows is one T cell receptor beta chain and its context. This clone showed up just a few times. Its antigen is currently not known. Base qualities are not provided; no much larger clone lies one nucleotide away. The data were taken from a study of radiotherapy plus CTLA-4 blockade in lung cancer (dated by TCRdb to about 2018). Regarding the complete study: Objective responses occurred in approximately 19% of enrolled patients, and over 30% achieved disease control. Paper-wide results and their limitations: The strongest predictors of response were reported to be early dynamic shifts in blood T cell clones along with a rise in serum interferon-beta following radiation. After treatment with radiotherapy and ipilimumab, TCR clones that came from tumors expanded in the peripheral blood.

In this study, focal radiation therapy paired with CTLA-4 blockade (ipilimumab) was tested in patients who had chemo-refractory metastatic non-small-cell lung cancer. Library preparation used the immunoSEQ multiplex PCR assay. TCRdb carries this immuneACCESS record with in-frame sequences only. Its versions omit some clonotypes, under half of them owing to an unresolved V gene in the studies checked, with the rest unexplained. In all, the sample holds about 25,000 clones, and around 70% of those were seen once. The ten largest make up 2.5% to 3.5% of the sample. This receptor was taken from a human donor with non-small cell lung cancer whose response to radiotherapy plus ipilimumab could not be evaluated. The sample consisted of peripheral blood, taken from a patient treated with radiotherapy plus ipilimumab.

CDR3 reads: CASSRSGYEQYF. The nucleotide sequence reads as follows: TGTGCCAGCAGCCGTAGCGGATACGAGCAGTACTTC. This sequence uses TRBV7-2 and TRBJ2-7; the best D guess is TRBD2, with 6 bases matching. V lost 5 bases and J lost 4 bases; the stretch between them is 9 bases long. The CDR1 and CDR2 encoded by the germline V gene are SGHTA and FQGNSA. The CDR3, cysteine through phenylalanine, is 12 amino acids long. Left in the record is the CDR3 DNA by itself, 36 bases read in frame from the first base.